The T cell receptor (beta chain) described here comes from a study of spatial heterogeneity in lung cancer. Study at large: A strong correlation was found between TCR transcript counts in tumor regions and a T cell module score derived from matched bulk RNA-seq. Combinations of a unique TCR and a UMI were tallied in raw reads, and on average each appeared more than ten times. General study results and limits: The study found that expanded intratumoral alpha and beta TCR counts tracked tumor mutation counts.

Noted time point: sample taken at primary tumor resection. By sample share, this clonotype is medium-sized. Antigen: not known. From the 5' RACE reads, TCRdb called clonotypes with MiXCR, one entry per CDR3 protein. The table shows roughly 10,000 distinct CDR3 sequences, with around 11% occurring only once. CDR3 length equals 12 residues. The ends were cut back, 7 bases at V and 7 bases at J, with 13 bases in the middle. CDR1 LNHDA and CDR2 SQIVND come from the germline V gene (reference sequence). V and J are TRBV19 and TRBJ1-2; D remains ambiguous. Sequences were derived from lung tumor tissue, sampled at surgery. This clonotype was sampled from a female donor with early-stage non-small cell lung cancer. The CDR3 here is CASTEGGSGYTF. For the CDR3, the DNA is TGTGCCAGTACCGAGGGAGGAAGTGGCTACACCTTC.